The 16 T cell receptor beta chains in this list originate from one sample, sequenced in a study of identical twins. TCRdb reanalysed the 5' RACE reads using MiXCR and keeps one entry per CDR3 protein. The data show just over 450,000 distinct CDR3 sequences, with 14% seen just once and 0.5% to 0.65% held by the top ten. These data were also filed under a second study, of yellow fever vaccine responses in identical twins.

Sample: CD4+ T cells sorted from blood. These receptor sequences come from a woman between 18 and 29 years old in good health.

This clonotype was detected ten times or more. The chain is built from TRBV29-1 and TRBJ2-4, with a weak D call TRBD1 (7 bases). Between the trimmed V and J ends, which lost 5 bases and 8 bases, there was a span of 10 bases. The CDR3 contains 11 residues. From germline, CDR1 is SQVTM and CDR2 ANQGSEA. CDR3 sequence (DNA): TGCAGCGTTCAGGGGGGAGACATTCAGTACTTC. This gives the protein CSVQGGDIQYF.

This chain links TRBV5-5 with TRBJ1-2; D gene uncertain. V was shortened by 5 bases and J by 4 bases, with 18 bases between the two germline ends. Germline V lookup: CDR1 SGHKS, CDR2 YYEKEE (reference sequence). There are 15 residues in the CDR3. Written as DNA, the CDR3 is TGTGCCAGCAGGCAGGATCAATCCTTCACCTATGGCTACACCTTC. As protein: CASRQDQSFTYGYTF.

The chain joins TRBV14 to TRBJ1-2; D is possibly TRBD1 (6 bases). Germline V CDR1 and CDR2: SGHDN, FVKESK. Trimming shortened V by 6 bases and J by 3 bases, and 17 bases separated the two germline ends. The CDR3 length is 15 residues. CDR3 in amino acids: CASSHTGKMYYGYTF. CDR3 DNA: TGTGCCAGCAGTCACACAGGGAAGATGTACTATGGCTACACCTTC.

The chain is built from TRBV28 and TRBJ2-4; D might be TRBD2 (6 bases). The germline CDR1 and CDR2 sequences are MDHEN and SYDVKM. The length of the CDR3 is 14 residues. The V end was cut by 1 base, the J end by 5 bases, with 9 bases between. The CDR3 reads CASSLYSGENIQYF. DNA of the CDR3: TGTGCCAGCAGTTTATATAGCGGAGAAAACATTCAGTACTTC.

This clonotype was seen a few times. The rearrangement joins TRBV11-2 to TRBJ2-3, with D tentatively TRBD2 (6 bases). The length of the CDR3 is 14 residues. The V gene lost 5 bases and the J gene lost 2 bases, with 11 bases spanning the gap. Germline V gene data show CDR1 as SGHAT and CDR2 as FQNNGV. The CDR3 here is CASSPGGFTDTQYF. CDR3 DNA sequence: TGTGCCAGCAGCCCTGGGGGGTTCACAGATACGCAGTATTTT. Full variable domain (missing parts from reference TRBV11-2 and TRBJ2-3): EAGVAQSPRYKIIEKRQSVAFWCNPISGHATLYWYQQILGQGPKLLIQFQNNGVVDDSQLPKDRFSAERLKGVDSTLKIQPAKLEDSAVYLCASSPGGFTDTQYFGPGTRLTVL.

This clonotype was recorded a few times. CDR3 DNA sequence: TGTGCCAGCAGCTTCGTGTTGGCGGGAGCGAACACCGGGGAGCTGTTTTTT. Its protein product is CASSFVLAGANTGELFF. This rearrangement joins TRBV5-6 to TRBJ2-2, with 7 bases identical to TRBD2. The V gene's germline CDR1 is SGHDT and CDR2 YYEEEE. The length of the CDR3 is 17 residues. With V trimmed by 2 bases and J by 0 bases, 7 bases remained unmatched.

This clonotype appeared many times. This chain links TRBV29-1 with TRBJ2-7; D is ambiguous. Germline CDR1 and CDR2: SQVTM and ANQGSEA. Trimming pared 4 bases from V and 1 base from J, leaving 20 bases between. The CDR3 runs 16 residues. The CDR3 nucleotides are TGCAGCGTTGTGTTAATGGGGAACAGCCTATCCTACGAGCAGTACTTC. It specifies CSVVLMGNSLSYEQYF.

This sequence joins TRBV6-2 or TRBV6-3 and TRBJ2-3, with TRBD1 as a possible D gene (6 bases). This CDR3 has 15 residues. CDR1 is MNHEY and CDR2 is SVGEGT in the germline V gene. Trimming stripped 8 bases from V and 0 bases from J, with 15 bases between. The CDR3 coding sequence is TGTGCCAGCTTTAAAGGGGGTTCTAGCACAGATACGCAGTATTTT. Its translation: CASFKGGSSTDTQYF.

In this sample, this clonotype turned up a few times. The chain links TRBV6-1 to TRBJ1-6, with D hard to call. This CDR3 has 13 residues. V was cut by 6 bases and J by 4 bases, with 7 bases left in between. CDR1 is MNHNS, CDR2 SASEGT, per germline. Here the CDR3 reads CASRQHYNSPLHF. For the CDR3, the DNA is TGTGCCAGCAGACAGCATTATAATTCACCCCTCCACTTT.

At least ten counts were recorded for this clonotype. CDR3 sequence reads: CASSRKLLSGGGETQYF. The CDR3 DNA sequence: TGTGCCAGCAGCCGCAAACTTCTTTCGGGGGGGGGAGAGACCCAGTACTTC. This rearrangement joins TRBV7-6 to TRBJ2-5, with 8 bases fitting TRBD2. After removal of 5 bases from V and 4 bases from J, the junction contained 15 bases not matched to a gene. Germline V gene sequence: CDR1 SGHVS, CDR2 FNYEAQ. The CDR3 runs 17 residues.

As concerns this clonotype: The junction departs from germline at one end; a sequencing error may be responsible. V is TRBV27 and J is TRBJ2-3; D remains ambiguous. CDR3 length: 13 amino acids. CDR1 and CDR2 from the germline V gene are MNHEY and SMNVEV (reference sequence). The CDR3 DNA reads as TGTGCCAGCACTTTAGTGGGGACAGATACGCAGTATTTT. Protein sequence: CASTLVGTDTQYF.

This chain joins TRBV11-3 and TRBJ2-1; 8 bases agree with TRBD2. V shed 5 bases and J 10 bases; nucleotides not matched to a gene: 10. The CDR3 covers 14 residues. Per germline, CDR1 SGHNT and CDR2 YENEEA. CDR3: CASSRQGLAGEQFF. The CDR3 region has the DNA TGTGCCAGCAGCCGCCAAGGACTAGCCGGCGAGCAGTTCTTC.

This chain joins TRBV9 and TRBJ2-3; the D is unclear. This CDR3 has 13 amino acids. Per the germline V gene, CDR1 is SGDLS and CDR2 is YYNGEE. Trimming cost V 0 bases and J 3 bases, with 5 bases left between them. For the CDR3, the DNA is TGTGCCAGCAGCGTAGATATAACAGATACGCAGTATTTT. Residues: CASSVDITDTQYF.

The chain carries TRBV28 and TRBJ2-3, with D possibly matching TRBD2 (6 bases). The CDR3 sequence is 19 residues long. The V and J ends lost 5 bases and 2 bases respectively, with 26 bases between them. The germline V gene encodes CDR1 MDHEN and CDR2 SYDVKM. CDR3 sequence (DNA): TGTGCCAGCAGTCACAGGAGGGTTGGGGTTGGTACCCTCACAGATACGCAGTATTTT. Its protein product is CASSHRRVGVGTLTDTQYF. Full variable domain (missing parts from reference TRBV28 and TRBJ2-3): DVKVTQSSRYLVKRTGEKVFLECVQDMDHENMFWYRQDPGLGLRLIYFSYDVKMKEKGDIPEGYSVSREKKERFSLILESASTNQTSMYLCASSHRRVGVGTLTDTQYFGPGTRLTVL.

J is TRBJ2-1 and V is TRBV12-3 or TRBV12-4, with TRBD1 matching 10 bases. The CDR3 extends over 17 amino acids. Trimming cost V 2 bases and J 7 bases; bases outside gene matches: 11. The CDR3 reads CASSLPLGDRGWNEQFF. The CDR3, as DNA: TGTGCCAGCAGTTTACCGCTCGGGGACAGGGGTTGGAATGAGCAGTTCTTC.

This clonotype was observed a handful of times. The J gene is TRBJ2-2, the V gene TRBV28; TRBD1 might be the D (5 bases). In germline, CDR1 is MDHEN, CDR2 SYDVKM. The CDR3 has 13 residues. DNA for the CDR3: TGTGCTATCCAGGGTTTCCACACCGGGGAGCTGTTTTTT. Amino acids: CAIQGFHTGELFF.